These 4 T cell receptor beta chains were all obtained from the same sample, sequenced in a study of pediatric ulcerative colitis. Measured with immunoSEQ multiplex PCR; TCRdb has only the in-frame clones, and not every one. The sample has 57,000 or so clones; 87% are singletons. The sample was blood. Receptors originate from a boy aged 5 to 17 who was a control in a study of pediatric ulcerative colitis.

This sequence joins TRBV5-4 and TRBJ2-5; 9 bases are shared with TRBD2. V dropped 1 base and J dropped 5; count of bases not matched to a gene: 12. The germline gives CDR1 SGHNT, CDR2 YYREEE (reference sequence). The CDR3 has 17 amino acids. The CDR3 reads CASSLMSGGGARETQYF. The CDR3 bases are TGTGCCAGCAGCTTGATGTCGGGCGGGGGGGCACGGGAGACCCAGTACTTC.

Written as DNA, the CDR3 is TGCGCCAGCAGCCAAGTACCAGGGACCCCCACAGATACGCAGTATTTT. It codes for CASSQVPGTPTDTQYF. The rearrangement links TRBV4-1 to TRBJ2-3; D is possibly TRBD1 or TRBD2 (5 bases each). The CDR3 loop spans 16 amino acids. Germline CDR1 and CDR2: MGHRA and YSYEKL. The V and J ends lost 1 base and 2 bases respectively, with 13 bases between them.

This clone has a handful of counts. The V and J genes are TRBV4-3 and TRBJ2-3; D is possibly TRBD1 (5 bases). V gave up 1 base and J gave up 2 bases, with 16 bases separating them. The CDR3 is made up of 17 amino acids. CDR1 is LGHNA and CDR2 is YSLEER in the germline V gene. CDR3: CASSQAQQESYTDTQYF. CDR3 coding DNA: TGCGCCAGCAGCCAAGCCCAACAGGAGTCCTACACAGATACGCAGTATTTT.

This chain joins TRBV28 and TRBJ1-4, with D perhaps matching TRBD1 (5 bases). CDR3 size: 14 residues. The germline V gene encodes CDR1 MDHEN and CDR2 SYDVKM. V was shortened by 8 bases and J by 6 bases, with 16 bases between the two germline ends. As DNA, the CDR3 is TGTGCCAGCTCCTCGCCCAGGGCGCATGAAAAACTGTTTTTT. Translation: CASSSPRAHEKLFF.